This entry lists 14 T cell receptor beta chains sequenced from one sample in a study of CD8+CD57+ T cells in acquired aplastic anemia (dated by TCRdb to 2016 to 2019). Expansion of CD8+CD57+ cells had been shown by flow cytometry in the patients chosen for sequencing. The data were produced on an Illumina HiSeq 2000. Profiling of TCR beta VDJ combinations and CDR3 sequences used genomic DNA as the template. In-frame beta chains were kept once TCRdb had trimmed the public reads at Q25 with fastp and called clones with MiXCR. Records with the same CDR3 protein are collapsed into one entry carrying the most frequent genes and DNA. The sample includes 260,000 or so distinct CDR3 sequences, with 82% observed a single time. The ten most abundant clones make up approximately 42% of the sample. Sequences were obtained from sorted CD4+, CD8+, or CD8+CD57+ T cells (not recorded which) from PBMCs. These receptors originate from a human donor with aplastic anemia.

Notes on this clonotype: The CDR3 carries no conserved terminal phenylalanine or tryptophan, so it likely arises from a read error. Because the CDR3's place on the DNA is in doubt, the DNA is left out and the CDR3 is given as listed by TCRdb. The chain has TRBV2 and TRBJ2-5; TRBD1 is taken as the D call from the table, unchecked against the DNA. The CDR3 totals 15 residues, both ends included. CDR1 is SNHLY, CDR2 FYNNEI, per germline. CDR3 protein: CASGARGTDTQYFYP.

The rearrangement links TRBV10-3 to TRBJ1-2; 10 nucleotides line up with TRBD1. This CDR3 spans 16 amino acids. With V trimmed by 7 bases and J by 8 bases, 16 bases remained unmatched. The germline CDR1 and CDR2 sequences are ENHRY and SYGVKD. For the CDR3, the DNA is TGTGCCATCAAGGATCCGGGACAGGGGACCGCTGACGGCTACACCTTC. The encoded protein is CAIKDPGQGTADGYTF.

The V and J genes are TRBV7-3 and TRBJ1-1, with 8 bases lining up with TRBD1. With V trimmed by 2 bases and J by 6 bases, 8 bases remained unmatched. This CDR3 comprises 15 residues. The V gene's germline CDR1 is SGHTA and CDR2 FQGTGA. Here the CDR3 reads CASSLDVTGDAEAFF. In DNA form, the CDR3 reads TGTGCCAGCAGCTTAGATGTGACAGGGGATGCTGAAGCTTTCTTT.

Notes on this clonotype: One end of the junction does not line up with germline, which may come from a read error. The chain carries TRBV9 and TRBJ2-3; D tentatively reads TRBD1 or TRBD2 (5 bases each). Germline V gene lookup returns CDR1 SGDLS and CDR2 YYNGEE. The CDR3 is 14 residues long. The CDR3 DNA follows: TGTGCCAGCAGCGTAGGCGGGCAGGGAGAGACGGAGACTTTT. It yields the protein CASSVGGQGETETF. Combining the CDR3 with reference TRBV9 and TRBJ2-3 gives the whole variable domain DSGVTQTPKHLITATGQRVTLRCSPRSGDLSVYWYQQSLDQGLQFLIQYYNGEERAKGNILERFSAQQFPDLHSELNLSSLELGDSALYFCASSVGGQGETETFGPGTRLTVL.

The chain has TRBV2 and TRBJ1-5; TRBD1 might be the D (5 bases). This CDR3 has 15 residues. Trimming pared 8 bases from V and 16 bases from J, leaving 30 bases between. CDR1 and CDR2 (germline): SNHLY, FYNNEI. The CDR3 region is CASGQDGTGRQYLHF. The DNA for the CDR3 is TGTGCCAGCGGGCAAGATGGAACAGGACGTCAGTATCTTCATTTT.

V is TRBV7-8 and J is TRBJ1-5; D is undetermined. CDR1 is SGHVS and CDR2 is FQNEAQ in the germline V gene. The CDR3 runs to 14 residues. Trimming took 3 bases from V and 11 from J, leaving 17 bases between them. CDR3 DNA: TGTGCCAGCAGCTTGGCGGGAAGCAACGAGACCCAGCATTTT. This codes for CASSLAGSNETQHF.

This clonotype has just one count. This rearrangement joins TRBV2 to TRBJ2-5; possible D gene TRBD2, 5 bases. This CDR3 has 14 residues. Trimming took 8 bases from V and 11 from J, leaving 24 bases between them. Per germline, CDR1 SNHLY and CDR2 FYNNEI. In nucleotides, the CDR3 is TGTGCCAGCGGCTTCGCGGGCGCTCCCGCTCCGCAGTACTTC. This encodes CASGFAGAPAPQYF.

As concerns this clonotype: Likely a read error: the CDR3 ends without its conserved phenylalanine or tryptophan. The DNA is left out, because the CDR3 cannot be placed on it with certainty; the CDR3 is given as TCRdb lists it. The gene calls are TRBV7-9 and TRBJ2-3. Germline CDR1 and CDR2: SEHNR and FQNEAQ (reference sequence). Inclusive of both ends, the CDR3 amounts to 13 amino acids. Here the CDR3 reads CASSFRRTDGRDD.

As for this clonotype: An end of the junction differs from the germline gene, which may be a read error. The chain links TRBV7-2 to TRBJ1-5; a possible D gene is TRBD1 (5 bases). The V gene's germline CDR1 is SGHTA and CDR2 FQGNSA. CDR3 length equals 14 residues. The CDR3 region has the DNA TGTGCCAGCAGCTTAGAGACTAGCGGGAGGGGTATAGTCTTT. Translated, it gives CASSLETSGRGIVF.

The chain joins TRBV15 to TRBJ1-2, with a possible D match to TRBD1 (5 bases). CDR1 is LNHNV and CDR2 is YYDKDF in the germline V gene (reference sequence). V was cut by 1 base and J by 6 bases, with 12 bases left in between. This CDR3 is 14 amino acids long. CDR3 in amino acids: CATSRGRQWNGYTF. The CDR3 DNA sequence: TGTGCCACCAGCAGAGGTCGACAGTGGAATGGCTACACCTTC.

The genes are TRBV7-2 and TRBJ2-7; tentatively, D is TRBD2 (5 bases). Trimming left V 3 bases short and J 3 bases short, with 9 bases between. In germline, CDR1 is SGHTA, CDR2 FQGNSA. This CDR3 contains 13 residues. In nucleotides, the CDR3 is TGTGCCAGCAGCTTCGGCGGGTACTACGAGCAGTACTTC. Its protein product is CASSFGGYYEQYF.

This clonotype came up once. The genes are TRBV29-1 and TRBJ2-7; D is possibly TRBD1 or TRBD2 (7 bases each). Germline CDR1 reads SQVTM; CDR2 reads ANQGSEA. Trimming removed 3 bases from V and 7 bases from J, with 13 bases in between. This CDR3 has 12 amino acids. This chain's CDR3 is CSVEVQGGEQYF. The CDR3 bases are TGCAGCGTTGAGGTCCAGGGGGGGGAGCAGTACTTC.

The V gene is TRBV19, the J gene TRBJ2-5; D perhaps matches TRBD2 (5 bases). Matching the DNA end better, TRBJ2-1 makes the J call doubtful. Per the germline V gene, CDR1 is LNHDA and CDR2 is SQIVND (reference sequence). This CDR3 is 15 amino acids long. CDR3 sequence reads: CASSLASGAYKTQFF. CDR3 bases: TGTGCCAGCAGCTTAGCCAGCGGAGCCTACAAGACGCAGTTCTTC.

This clonotype was found once. Lacking the conserved final phenylalanine or tryptophan, this CDR3 likely reflects a read error. The DNA is omitted, as the CDR3 cannot be located on it reliably, and the CDR3 follows TCRdb's listing. The rearrangement uses TRBV2 and TRBJ2-3. Counting both end residues, the CDR3 totals 13 amino acids. CDR1 is SNHLY, CDR2 FYNNEI, per germline. CDR3 sequence reads: CASRNGGPDKQSY.